The T cell receptor beta chain under discussion was sequenced for a study of CD8+ T cells in alopecia areata. The wider study: For treated patients, severity scores reflected the percentage of scalp area affected.

Extracted from the samples, RNA was reverse transcribed into cDNA to serve as the sequencing template. Produced via immunoSEQ multiplex PCR; TCRdb's table is partial and in-frame only. Of some 180,000 clones listed, roughly 50% are singletons. Described treatment: oral pan-JAK inhibitor, 5-10 mg twice daily. The researchers isolated CD4+ and CD8+ T cells from PBMCs by sorting. In regard to this clone: The antigen is not known.

Study outcomes and limitations: For patients receiving tofacitinib, scalp clonality and expanded CD8+ clones among the top 100 significantly decreased.

The TCR was taken from a human donor with alopecia areata. The sample in question was CD8+ T cells sorted from blood, obtained at week 24, from a patient treated with tofacitinib.

This CDR3 reads CASRAYEQYF. CDR3 nucleotide sequence: TGTGCCAGCAGGGCCTACGAGCAGTACTTC. This chain joins TRBV2 and TRBJ2-7; D not certain. This CDR3 region has 10 residues. CDR1 SNHLY and CDR2 FYNNEI come from the germline V gene. V was cut by 6 bases and J by 2 bases, with 2 bases left in between.